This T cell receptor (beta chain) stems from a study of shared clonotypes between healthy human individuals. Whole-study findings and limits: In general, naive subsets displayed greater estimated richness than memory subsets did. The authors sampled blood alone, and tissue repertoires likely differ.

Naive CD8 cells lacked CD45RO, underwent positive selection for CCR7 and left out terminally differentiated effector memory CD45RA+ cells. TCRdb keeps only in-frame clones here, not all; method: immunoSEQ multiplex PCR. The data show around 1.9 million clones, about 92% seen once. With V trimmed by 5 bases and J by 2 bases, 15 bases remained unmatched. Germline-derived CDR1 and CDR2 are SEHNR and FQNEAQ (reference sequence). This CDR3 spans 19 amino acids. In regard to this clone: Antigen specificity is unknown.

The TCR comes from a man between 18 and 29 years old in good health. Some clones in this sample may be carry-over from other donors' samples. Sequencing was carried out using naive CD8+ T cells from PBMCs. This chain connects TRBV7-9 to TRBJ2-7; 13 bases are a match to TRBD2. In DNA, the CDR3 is TGTGCCAGCAGCACCGACTCGGGACTAGCGGGACGGAACACCTACGAGCAGTACTTC. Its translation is CASSTDSGLAGRNTYEQYF.